These 28 T cell receptor beta chains originate from one sample sequenced in a study of T cells in Graves' hyperthyroidism and ophthalmopathy. Amplified TCR beta CDR3 regions derived from RNA transcripts. Researchers ran a first-round RT-PCR on the TCR CDR3 using the HTBI primer set. TCRdb itself ran the multiplex PCR reads through MiXCR, one entry per CDR3 protein. The table records about 600,000 distinct CDR3 sequences, 13% to 15% of them present only once. The sequenced sample was blood. Receptors were obtained from a woman aged 45-65 years with Graves' ophthalmopathy.

The J gene is TRBJ2-1, the V gene TRBV10-3, with D tentatively TRBD1 or TRBD2 (5 bases each). This CDR3 is built from 15 residues. Germline CDR1 ENHRY, CDR2 SYGVKD. V lost 0 bases and J lost 9, with 15 bases in between. The chain's CDR3 is CAISESGVRDSEQFF. Here the CDR3 DNA reads TGTGCCATCAGTGAGTCGGGGGTCCGGGATAGTGAGCAGTTCTTC.

Many counts were recorded for this clonotype. The J gene is TRBJ1-1, the V gene TRBV2; D possibly corresponds to TRBD1 (6 bases). The germline V gene encodes CDR1 SNHLY and CDR2 FYNNEI. V was cut by 6 bases and J by 1 base, with 15 bases left in between. The CDR3 is made up of 15 amino acids. In DNA form, the CDR3 reads TGTGCCAGCAGACACAGGGTCATGGAGAACACTGAAGCTTTCTTT. Protein sequence: CASRHRVMENTEAFF. The whole variable domain, filled in from reference TRBV2 and TRBJ1-1, reads EPEVTQTPSHQVTQMGQEVILRCVPISNHLYFYWYRQILGQKVEFLVSFYNNEISEKSEIFDDQFSVERPDGSNFTLKIRSTKLEDSAMYFCASRHRVMENTEAFFGQGTRLTVV.

This clonotype was picked up many times. This chain links TRBV20-1 with TRBJ1-5, with 7 bases aligning to TRBD1. The germline V gene encodes CDR1 DFQATT and CDR2 SNEGSKA (reference sequence). V lost 5 bases and J lost 5; bases outside the gene matches: 9. CDR3 length: 14 amino acids. The CDR3: CSAVDQGEHQPQHF. CDR3 nucleotide sequence: TGCAGTGCTGTGGATCAGGGGGAACATCAGCCCCAGCATTTT.

There are many counts of this clonotype. The chain employs TRBV18 and TRBJ1-2; 7 nucleotides line up with TRBD1. V lost 2 bases and J lost 7; bases outside the gene matches: 4. The germline V gene encodes CDR1 KGHSH and CDR2 LQKENI. CDR3 length equals 13 residues. CDR3 in amino acids: CASSPGGGGGYTF. CDR3 bases: TGTGCCAGCTCACCAGGAGGGGGCGGTGGCTACACCTTC.

This clonotype showed up many times. The V call is TRBV7-2, the J call TRBJ2-1, with TRBD2 identical over 11 bases. The CDR3 is 18 residues long. Germline V CDR1 and CDR2: SGHTA, FQGNSA. The ends lost 0 bases at V and 1 base at J; junction bases unmatched: 5. CDR3 amino acids: CASSLAVLAGGSYNEQFF. The CDR3 DNA sequence: TGTGCCAGCAGCTTAGCTGTGCTAGCGGGAGGATCCTACAATGAGCAGTTCTTC.

This clonotype was detected ten times or more. The rearrangement joins TRBV28 to TRBJ2-7; D is perhaps TRBD1 or TRBD2 (5 bases each). The CDR3 is 12 residues long. Trimming cost V 8 bases and J 2 bases, with 10 bases left between them. Per the germline V gene, CDR1 is MDHEN and CDR2 is SYDVKM. The CDR3 region has the DNA TGTGCCAGCCGAGGGGCCGCCTACGAGCAGTACTTC. Amino acid sequence: CASRGAAYEQYF.

At least ten counts were recorded for this clonotype. The V call is TRBV28, the J call TRBJ1-2; 8 nucleotides agree with TRBD1. From germline, CDR1 is MDHEN and CDR2 SYDVKM. The junction had 3 bases not matched to a gene; V was cut back by 5 bases and J by 4 bases. This CDR3 region has 13 residues. The CDR3 DNA is TGTGCCAGCAGTCCGGACAGGGTCTATGGCTACACCTTC. Translation: CASSPDRVYGYTF.

This chain uses TRBV9 with TRBJ2-3; TRBD1 matches at 8 bases. This CDR3 has 15 amino acids. Germline-derived CDR1 and CDR2 are SGDLS and YYNGEE. The V and J ends lost 0 bases and 1 base, in that order; junction bases with no gene match: 1. The CDR3 sequence is CASSVGDRRTDTQYF. The CDR3 nucleotides read TGTGCCAGCAGCGTAGGGGACAGGCGCACAGATACGCAGTATTTT.

This clonotype was observed many times. The chain links TRBV20-1 to TRBJ2-7; TRBD1 matches 8 bases. J gave up 3 bases and V 4 bases, and 2 bases lay outside the gene matches. The length of the CDR3 is 12 residues. Germline V lookup: CDR1 DFQATT, CDR2 SNEGSKA (reference sequence). CDR3 region: CSAKTGVYEQYF. As DNA, the CDR3 is TGCAGTGCTAAGACAGGGGTCTACGAGCAGTACTTC.

V and J are TRBV3-1 and TRBJ2-1; 10 positions match TRBD2. Germline CDR1 is LGHDT and CDR2 is YNNKEL (reference sequence). The V gene end was trimmed by 1 base and the J gene end by 0 bases; junction bases not matched to a gene: 9. CDR3 length: 19 residues. Written as DNA, the CDR3 is TGTGCCAGCAGCCAAGGGGCTAGCGGGAGTCTGCGCTCCTACAATGAGCAGTTCTTC. It codes for CASSQGASGSLRSYNEQFF.

This clonotype was counted only a few times. The chain carries TRBV6-1 and TRBJ2-1; no clear D gene. This CDR3 spans 13 amino acids. CDR1 is MNHNS and CDR2 is SASEGT in the germline V gene. V lost 8 bases to trimming and J lost 12 bases, with 20 bases between them. The CDR3: CASANDRVTPQFF. The CDR3 DNA reads as TGTGCCAGCGCAAACGATAGGGTGACTCCGCAGTTCTTC.

This sequence joins TRBV9 and TRBJ2-1, with D possibly TRBD2 on 7 matching bases. V lost 0 bases, J lost 2 bases, and 15 bases lay in between. Germline V gene lookup returns CDR1 SGDLS and CDR2 YYNGEE. CDR3 length equals 17 residues. The CDR3 coding sequence is TGTGCCAGCAGCGTAGCCCCGGGGGGCGGGACCTACAATGAGCAGTTCTTC. Its protein product is CASSVAPGGGTYNEQFF. Looking up the rest from reference TRBV9 and TRBJ2-1 gives the full variable domain: DSGVTQTPKHLITATGQRVTLRCSPRSGDLSVYWYQQSLDQGLQFLIQYYNGEERAKGNILERFSAQQFPDLHSELNLSSLELGDSALYFCASSVAPGGGTYNEQFFGPGTRLTVL.

This clonotype has ten or more counts. The chain has TRBV30 and TRBJ1-6, with a tentative D call TRBD1 (6 bases). Germline loops: CDR1 GTSNPN, CDR2 SVGIG (reference sequence). The V end lost 1 base, the J end lost 6 bases, and 16 bases lay between the germline ends. This CDR3 spans 16 amino acids. The CDR3 sequence is CAWSGYRVTGNSPLHF. The CDR3 DNA sequence: TGTGCCTGGAGTGGATACAGGGTTACGGGTAATTCACCCCTCCACTTT.

The rearrangement links TRBV27 to TRBJ2-5; D gene uncertain. The CDR3 is 13 residues long. Germline-derived CDR1 and CDR2 are MNHEY and SMNVEV (reference sequence). Trimming removed 5 bases at V and 2 bases at J, with 9 bases between. The CDR3 spells CASSVHDQETQYF. For the CDR3, the DNA is TGTGCCAGCAGTGTCCACGATCAAGAGACCCAGTACTTC.

This clonotype has ten or more counts. The V gene is TRBV10-3, the J gene TRBJ1-1, with D tentatively TRBD1 (6 bases). Germline V gives CDR1 ENHRY, CDR2 SYGVKD. Between the trimmed V and J ends, which lost 5 bases and 5 bases, there was a span of 9 bases. The CDR3 has 12 residues. CDR3 bases: TGTGCCATCAGTTCAGGGGATACTGAAGCTTTCTTT. Encoded protein: CAISSGDTEAFF.

The rearrangement uses TRBV5-1 and TRBJ2-4; a weak D match, TRBD2 (6 bases). Germline V gene lookup returns CDR1 SGHRS and CDR2 YFSETQ. The V end was cut by 5 bases, the J end by 5 bases, with 14 bases between. The length of the CDR3 is 14 residues. CDR3 amino acids: CASRQPGEENIQYF. CDR3 bases: TGCGCCAGCAGGCAGCCGGGAGAAGAAAACATTCAGTACTTC.

The table lists this clonotype with many counts. The gene calls are TRBV14 and TRBJ1-1, with no clear D. CDR3 size: 14 residues. In germline, CDR1 is SGHDN, CDR2 FVKESK. V lost 4 bases to trimming and J lost 4 bases, with 13 bases between them. CDR3 in amino acids: CASSLLLLGTEAFF. DNA for the CDR3: TGTGCCAGCAGCCTCCTGCTGTTGGGCACTGAAGCTTTCTTT.

In its sample, this clonotype was seen a few times. CDR3 DNA sequence: TGTGCCAGCAGCTCCTGGACAGGGTATGGCTACACCTTC. Translating gives CASSSWTGYGYTF. This chain connects TRBV7-2 to TRBJ1-2, with 8 nucleotides matching TRBD1. CDR3 size: 13 residues. With 4 bases clipped from V and 5 bases from J, the junction kept 3 bases outside the gene matches. Per the germline V gene, CDR1 is SGHTA and CDR2 is FQGNSA.

This clonotype was recorded a few times. The V and J genes are TRBV2 and TRBJ2-5, with D uncertain. This CDR3 spans 12 amino acids. In germline, CDR1 is SNHLY, CDR2 FYNNEI. Trimming removed 7 bases from V and 3 bases from J, with 9 bases in between. The CDR3 sequence is CASKTDEETQYF. The CDR3 DNA reads as TGTGCCAGCAAAACAGACGAAGAGACCCAGTACTTC.

This clonotype came up a few times. The chain carries TRBV7-9 and TRBJ2-1, with TRBD2 identical over 7 bases. Germline V CDR1 and CDR2: SEHNR, FQNEAQ (reference sequence). The CDR3 extends over 15 amino acids. After removal of 5 bases from V and 5 bases from J, the junction contained 9 bases not matched to a gene. The CDR3 here is CASSPSGTQNNEQFF. CDR3 DNA sequence: TGTGCCAGCAGCCCGAGCGGGACCCAAAACAATGAGCAGTTCTTC. The full variable domain, its missing parts supplied by reference TRBV7-9 and TRBJ2-1, is DTGVSQNPRHKITKRGQNVTFRCDPISEHNRLYWYRQTLGQGPEFLTYFQNEAQLEKSRLLSDRFSAERPKGSFSTLEIQRTEQGDSAMYLCASSPSGTQNNEQFFGPGTRLTVL.

This clonotype was picked up a small number of times. V and J are TRBV27 and TRBJ2-6, with 8 bases identical to TRBD2. In germline, CDR1 is MNHEY, CDR2 SMNVEV (reference sequence). V gave up 3 bases and J gave up 2 bases; unmatched junction bases: 6. The CDR3 runs to 17 residues. CDR3 amino acids: CASSFSGNGAGANVLTF. CDR3 coding DNA: TGTGCCAGCAGTTTTAGCGGGAATGGAGCTGGGGCCAACGTCCTGACTTTC.

This chain joins TRBV19 and TRBJ2-1; 10 positions match TRBD2. The CDR3 sequence is 14 residues long. Germline V gene sequence: CDR1 LNHDA, CDR2 SQIVND (reference sequence). J gave up 6 bases and V 10 bases, and 9 bases lay outside the gene matches. CDR3 sequence reads: CAIGTSARFNEQFF. The CDR3 coding sequence is TGTGCCATAGGGACTAGCGCCCGATTCAATGAGCAGTTCTTC.

This clonotype has a count of ten or more. CDR3 coding DNA: TGCAGTGCTAAAAACGCGGCCACGAGCTCCTACAATGAGCAGTTCTTC. This gives the protein CSAKNAATSSYNEQFF. V is TRBV20-1 and J is TRBJ2-1; D call uncertain. The CDR3 runs 16 residues. V lost 4 bases and J lost 0, with 16 bases in between. CDR1 is DFQATT and CDR2 is SNEGSKA in the germline V gene (reference sequence).

This clonotype was observed a few times. This chain connects TRBV27 to TRBJ2-1; 7 nucleotides match TRBD1. The CDR3 runs 17 residues. V trimming: 5 bases; J trimming: 10 bases; junction bases outside the gene matches: 20. The V gene's germline CDR1 is MNHEY and CDR2 SMNVEV (reference sequence). The CDR3 sequence: CASSTLRTGGFFREQFF. The CDR3 nucleotides read TGTGCCAGCAGTACTCTTAGGACAGGCGGTTTTTTCAGGGAGCAGTTCTTC.

This clonotype was counted at least ten times. The V and J genes are TRBV7-2 and TRBJ2-7; 11 bases agree with TRBD1. The germline V gene has CDR1 SGHTA and CDR2 FQGNSA. The J segment lost 5 bases and the V segment lost 7 bases, leaving 4 bases of the junction unmatched. There are 13 residues in the CDR3. CDR3 in DNA: TGTGCCAGCACCTCGGGACAGGGGGACGAGCAGTACTTC. It yields the protein CASTSGQGDEQYF.

This clonotype was detected many times. The chain links TRBV27 to TRBJ2-3; 7 bases are shared with TRBD1. Germline V lookup: CDR1 MNHEY, CDR2 SMNVEV (reference sequence). The junction had 12 bases not matched to a gene; V was cut back by 7 bases and J by 2 bases. There are 16 residues in the CDR3. The CDR3 DNA reads TGTGCCAGCAATTCTTTTACACAGGGGACCACAGATACGCAGTATTTT. Its translation is CASNSFTQGTTDTQYF.

This clonotype was counted ten times or more. The chain is built from TRBV15 and TRBJ1-1; D is perhaps TRBD1 (5 bases). Per germline, CDR1 LNHNV and CDR2 YYDKDF (reference sequence). V shed 7 bases and J shed 1 base, with 7 bases lying between them. The CDR3 has 12 amino acids. Written as DNA, the CDR3 is TGTGCCACCAAAACAGGGAACACTGAAGCTTTCTTT. Protein product: CATKTGNTEAFF.

This clonotype was detected ten times or more. The chain couples TRBV28 to TRBJ2-5; the D call may be TRBD1 or TRBD2 (5 bases each). Germline V gene lookup returns CDR1 MDHEN and CDR2 SYDVKM. V shed 5 bases and J shed 5 bases, with 15 bases lying between them. This CDR3 comprises 14 residues. The CDR3 DNA reads TGTGCCAGCAGTCTCCTCTTGGGGGTTGAGACCCAGTACTTC. Protein sequence: CASSLLLGVETQYF.